The 31 T cell receptor beta chains below were found in one sample sequenced in a study of cytomegalovirus exposure and HLA in healthy donors. PCR used 60 Vbeta primers and 13 Jbeta primers. Assay: immunoSEQ multiplex PCR; the TCRdb copy retains only in-frame clones and omits some. Counted here are about 120,000 clones, 81% occurring once; the ten biggest clones make up roughly 2.4%. Sequencing used PBMCs. The receptors stem from a woman in her forties in good health and CMV-seronegative.

The chain uses TRBV5-8 and TRBJ1-5, with 9 bases matching TRBD1. J lost 6 bases, V lost 0 bases, and 4 bases had no gene match. The germline V gene encodes CDR1 SGHTS and CDR2 YDEGEE. The CDR3 spans 15 residues. CDR3 protein: CASSLGDRGIQPQHF. For the CDR3, the DNA is TGTGCCAGCAGCTTGGGCGACAGGGGGATTCAGCCCCAGCATTTT.

V usage is TRBV5-5 and J usage is TRBJ1-1; D might be TRBD1 (5 bases). The CDR3 is 13 amino acids. V lost 0 bases and J 8 bases, leaving 11 bases between the germline ends. Germline V CDR1 and CDR2: SGHKS, YYEKEE (reference sequence). The CDR3 is CASSLGVGQEAFF. In DNA, the CDR3 is TGTGCCAGCAGCTTGGGAGTGGGGCAGGAAGCTTTCTTT.

The rearrangement uses TRBV15 and TRBJ1-3; D gene uncertain. Trimming pared 5 bases from V and 2 bases from J, leaving 13 bases between. Germline assignment: CDR1 LNHNV and CDR2 YYDKDF (reference sequence). This CDR3 spans 15 amino acids. CDR3 residues: CATSPTQQTGNTIYF. CDR3 nucleotides: TGTGCCACCAGCCCTACCCAACAGACTGGAAACACCATATATTTT.

The chain is built from TRBV4-2 and TRBJ2-7; D remains unclear. The CDR3 has 16 residues. V gave up 0 bases and J gave up 0 bases, with 12 bases separating them. Germline V lookup: CDR1 LGHNA, CDR2 YNFKEQ. The CDR3 DNA follows: TGTGCCAGCAGCCAAGATTGGCCAGGTACCTCCTACGAGCAGTACTTC. Protein sequence: CASSQDWPGTSYEQYF.

For this clone: At one end, the junction sequence differs from germline, possibly due to a read error. This sequence joins TRBV7-9 and TRBJ1-4; 8 nucleotides line up with TRBD1. The CDR3 spans 16 residues. In germline, CDR1 is SEHNR, CDR2 FQNEAQ (reference sequence). CDR3 bases: TGTTCCAGCAGCGGAACAGGGGGGACAACTAATGAAAAACTGTTTTTT. Amino acid sequence: CSSSGTGGTTNEKLFF. The entire variable domain, with the rest obtained from reference TRBV7-9 and TRBJ1-4, is as follows: DTGVSQNPRHKITKRGQNVTFRCDPISEHNRLYWYRQTLGQGPEFLTYFQNEAQLEKSRLLSDRFSAERPKGSFSTLEIQRTEQGDSAMYLCSSSGTGGTTNEKLFFGSGTQLSVL.

This chain connects TRBV29-1 to TRBJ2-7, with 10 bases identical to TRBD1. Germline CDR1 SQVTM, CDR2 ANQGSEA. With 4 bases clipped from V and 1 base from J, the junction kept 7 bases outside the gene matches. There are 15 residues in the CDR3. Written as DNA, the CDR3 is TGCAGCGTTGCATATTGGGACAGGGGTTCCTACGAGCAGTACTTC. This codes for CSVAYWDRGSYEQYF.

This clone has just one count. The V call is TRBV7-9, the J call TRBJ2-1, with TRBD1 matching 9 bases. Trimming removed 2 bases from V and 5 bases from J; junction bases left unmatched: 4. Germline assignment: CDR1 SEHNR and CDR2 FQNEAQ (reference sequence). This CDR3 has 15 amino acids. The chain's CDR3 is CASSLSGQGNNEQFF. The DNA of the CDR3 is TGTGCCAGCAGCTTATCGGGACAGGGCAACAATGAGCAGTTCTTC.

This chain connects TRBV7-8 to TRBJ2-1; a possible D gene is TRBD1 (6 bases). Trimming stripped 5 bases from V and 8 bases from J, with 25 bases between. This CDR3 is 17 amino acids long. Germline V gene lookup returns CDR1 SGHVS and CDR2 FQNEAQ. As DNA, the CDR3 is TGTGCCAGCAGCATCTTCGTGCGGACAAAGGGGGTCGATGAGCAGTTCTTC. Translating it yields CASSIFVRTKGVDEQFF.

This sequence joins TRBV6-1 and TRBJ1-5, with 10 bases fitting TRBD1. Germline CDR1 reads MNHNS; CDR2 reads SASEGT. The CDR3 runs 15 residues. V was pared by 4 bases and J by 4 bases, with 4 bases of the junction left unmatched. CDR3 DNA sequence: TGTGCCAGCAGTGTTGGGACAGGGGCGAATCAGCCCCAGCATTTT. This gives the protein CASSVGTGANQPQHF.

The rearrangement links TRBV14 to TRBJ2-1; 8 nucleotides match TRBD1. Germline trimming cut 0 bases from V and 13 bases from J; bases unmatched to any gene: 5. Germline lookup yields CDR1 SGHDN and CDR2 FVKESK. The CDR3 has 13 residues. The CDR3 nucleotides are TGTGCCAGCAGCCAAGAATGGACAGGGAATCAGTTCTTC. Its protein is CASSQEWTGNQFF.

In its sample, this clone was seen once. The V call is TRBV14, the J call TRBJ1-2; no definite D call. In germline, CDR1 is SGHDN, CDR2 FVKESK. V lost 0 bases, J lost 4 bases, and 18 bases lay in between. The CDR3 covers 17 residues. The CDR3 DNA sequence: TGTGCCAGCAGCCAAGATGGGTACGGGGTTCAGCTCTATGGCTACACCTTC. Protein sequence: CASSQDGYGVQLYGYTF.

This clone has only one observation. Other DNA sequences within the sample encode an identical CDR3. The J gene is TRBJ1-5, the V gene TRBV7-2; D might be TRBD1 (5 bases). The V gene lost 1 base and the J gene lost 4 bases, with 8 bases spanning the gap. Germline CDR1 and CDR2: SGHTA and FQGNSA. This CDR3 spans 14 amino acids. The DNA of the CDR3 is TGTGCCAGCAGCTTAGGGGGGGGGAATCAGCCCCAGCATTTT. Encoded protein: CASSLGGGNQPQHF.

The chain joins TRBV30 to TRBJ2-1; TRBD1 is a possible D gene (6 bases). CDR3 length: 15 residues. CDR1 is GTSNPN, CDR2 SVGIG, per germline (reference sequence). The V gene lost 2 bases and the J gene lost 7 bases, with 18 bases spanning the gap. The CDR3 DNA reads TGTGCCTGGAGTCCCAGAGCCCAGGGGATGAATGAGCAGTTCTTC. It is translated as CAWSPRAQGMNEQFF. Based on the CDR3 plus reference TRBV30 and TRBJ2-1, the full variable domain is SQTIHQWPATLVQPVGSPLSLECTVEGTSNPNLYWYRQAAGRGLQLLFYSVGIGQISSEVPQNLSASRPQDRQFILSSKKLLLSDSGFYLCAWSPRAQGMNEQFFGPGTRLTVL.

This clone appeared once. V is TRBV27 and J is TRBJ2-1; 7 bases map to TRBD1. CDR1 is MNHEY, CDR2 SMNVEV, per germline (reference sequence). This CDR3 spans 14 amino acids. The junction had 7 bases not matched to a gene; V was cut back by 5 bases and J by 6 bases. CDR3 in amino acids: CASSPGTVFNEQFF. The CDR3 DNA sequence: TGTGCCAGCAGTCCCGGGACAGTGTTCAATGAGCAGTTCTTC.

The V gene is TRBV28, the J gene TRBJ2-1; 11 positions agree with TRBD2. The CDR3 runs to 14 residues. Losses at the gene ends were 5 bases for V and 5 bases for J; bases not matched to a gene: 2. Germline V lookup: CDR1 MDHEN, CDR2 SYDVKM. The DNA for the CDR3 is TGTGCCAGCAGTCAGACTAGCGGGAACAATGAGCAGTTCTTC. Protein: CASSQTSGNNEQFF. The variable domain in full, with the rest retrieved from reference TRBV28 and TRBJ2-1, is DVKVTQSSRYLVKRTGEKVFLECVQDMDHENMFWYRQDPGLGLRLIYFSYDVKMKEKGDIPEGYSVSREKKERFSLILESASTNQTSMYLCASSQTSGNNEQFFGPGTRLTVL.

The chain uses TRBV11-3 and TRBJ2-6; D unclear. Germline CDR1 reads SGHNT; CDR2 reads YENEEA. This CDR3 comprises 16 residues. Trimming took 2 bases from V and 1 from J, leaving 9 bases between them. In DNA, the CDR3 is TGTGCCAGCAGCTTATTTACTGCTTCTGGGGCCAACGTCCTGACTTTC. Translating it yields CASSLFTASGANVLTF.

The chain employs TRBV28 and TRBJ1-5; D possibly corresponds to TRBD1 (6 bases). V gave up 10 bases and J gave up 0 bases, with 10 bases separating them. The germline V gene encodes CDR1 MDHEN and CDR2 SYDVKM. The CDR3 is made up of 13 amino acids. The CDR3 nucleotides are TGTGCCACCAACAGGGATAGCAATCAGCCCCAGCATTTT. Translated: CATNRDSNQPQHF.

This clone was recorded only once. The chain combines TRBV7-9 with TRBJ2-7; no definite D call. CDR1 is SEHNR and CDR2 is FQNEAQ in the germline V gene (reference sequence). V was shortened by 6 bases and J by 6 bases, with 12 bases between the two germline ends. CDR3 length: 12 residues. CDR3 DNA sequence: TGTGCCAGCAGTTCCGAGCTACGCGAGCAGTACTTC. Translated: CASSSELREQYF. The whole variable domain, filled in from reference TRBV7-9 and TRBJ2-7, reads DTGVSQNPRHKITKRGQNVTFRCDPISEHNRLYWYRQTLGQGPEFLTYFQNEAQLEKSRLLSDRFSAERPKGSFSTLEIQRTEQGDSAMYLCASSSELREQYFGPGTRLTVT.

This chain joins TRBV2 and TRBJ2-3; possibly TRBD2 for D (6 bases). V dropped 8 bases and J dropped 1 base, with 10 bases sitting between them. Germline-derived CDR1 and CDR2 are SNHLY and FYNNEI. This CDR3 has 13 amino acids. CDR3 DNA sequence: TGTGCCAGCCGATCTAGCGGCACAGATACGCAGTATTTT. It encodes CASRSSGTDTQYF.

The chain recombines TRBV20-1 with TRBJ2-7; a possible D gene is TRBD2 (5 bases). The ends were cut back, 6 bases at V and 3 bases at J, with 9 bases in the middle. The CDR3 has 11 amino acids. Germline values: CDR1 DFQATT, CDR2 SNEGSKA (reference sequence). This CDR3 reads CSATGDYEQYF. The CDR3 DNA is TGCAGTGCAACCGGGGACTACGAGCAGTACTTC.

The CDR3 nucleotides read TGTGCCACCAGCAGAGACGAATCCTACGAGCAGTACTTC. It translates to CATSRDESYEQYF. The chain links TRBV15 to TRBJ2-5; D not certain. Gene TRBJ2-7 matches the end of the DNA better, so the J call may be wrong. Germline V gives CDR1 LNHNV, CDR2 YYDKDF (reference sequence). The CDR3 is 13 amino acids.

The chain recombines TRBV9 with TRBJ2-3; the match to TRBD1 covers 10 bases. Per germline, CDR1 SGDLS and CDR2 YYNGEE. After removal of 3 bases from V and 4 bases from J, the junction contained 5 bases not matched to a gene. This CDR3 spans 15 amino acids. The CDR3 sequence: CASSGRDRGPDTQYF. The CDR3 DNA sequence: TGTGCCAGCAGCGGACGGGACAGGGGACCAGATACGCAGTATTTT.

This chain uses TRBV5-1 with TRBJ2-7; perhaps TRBD1 as D (5 bases). Deletions cut 2 bases from V and 2 bases from J, with 8 bases between. This CDR3 has 13 amino acids. Per germline, CDR1 SGHRS and CDR2 YFSETQ. CDR3 in amino acids: CASSFQGTYEQYF. DNA of the CDR3: TGCGCCAGCAGCTTTCAGGGCACCTACGAGCAGTACTTC.

The chain uses TRBV9 and TRBJ2-3; D possibly corresponds to TRBD1 (5 bases). This CDR3 spans 14 amino acids. Trimming cost V 3 bases and J 4 bases, with 12 bases left between them. Per the germline V gene, CDR1 is SGDLS and CDR2 is YYNGEE. Written as DNA, the CDR3 is TGTGCCAGCAGCGCCGAACAGGACCCAGATACGCAGTATTTT. This encodes CASSAEQDPDTQYF.

The chain recombines TRBV7-9 with TRBJ2-5; D might be TRBD2 (7 bases). The CDR3 contains 17 residues. V shed 1 base and J shed 0 bases, with 15 bases lying between them. In germline, CDR1 is SEHNR, CDR2 FQNEAQ (reference sequence). CDR3 amino acids: CASSLGNGGGYQETQYF. CDR3 in DNA: TGTGCCAGCAGCTTAGGAAATGGCGGGGGCTACCAAGAGACCCAGTACTTC.

CDR3 loop: CASSARQRGRRTGELFF. The DNA of the CDR3 is TGTGCCAGCAGCGCCAGACAGCGGGGTCGGAGAACCGGGGAGCTGTTTTTT. This chain joins TRBV7-6 and TRBJ2-2; 7 positions agree with TRBD2. The V segment lost 5 bases and the J segment 5 bases; nucleotides outside the gene matches: 14. The CDR3 extends over 17 amino acids. Per the germline V gene, CDR1 is SGHVS and CDR2 is FNYEAQ.

CDR3: CASSQVTGGYEQYF. CDR3 nucleotide sequence: TGTGCCAGCAGCCAAGTTACAGGGGGCTACGAGCAGTACTTC. The gene calls are TRBV4-2 and TRBJ2-7; 8 nucleotides align to TRBD1. Germline V gives CDR1 LGHNA, CDR2 YNFKEQ. V lost 1 base and J lost 3; bases outside the gene matches: 2. The CDR3 extends over 14 amino acids.

J is TRBJ2-5 and V is TRBV21-1; TRBD2, the table's D call, was not compared with the DNA. TRBV21-1 is a pseudogene. CDR3 length equals 17 residues. The CDR3 protein is CASSNRRGGRAQETQYF. The CDR3 DNA is TGTGCCAGCAGCAACCGGAGGGGCGGGAGGGCCCAAGAGACCCAGTACTTC.

V usage is TRBV5-1 and J usage is TRBJ2-6; D might be TRBD1 (5 bases). Trimming pared 5 bases from V and 0 bases from J, leaving 9 bases between. This CDR3 spans 15 amino acids. Germline values: CDR1 SGHRS, CDR2 YFSETQ. The CDR3 here is CASSSDSSGANVLTF. In DNA, the CDR3 is TGCGCCAGCAGTTCCGACAGCTCTGGGGCCAACGTCCTGACTTTC.

V gene TRBV6-5 combines with J gene TRBJ2-5, with a possible D match to TRBD2 (6 bases). This CDR3 comprises 14 residues. Per the germline V gene, CDR1 is MNHEY and CDR2 is SVGAGI. The ends were cut back, 2 bases at V and 2 bases at J, with 9 bases in the middle. The CDR3 protein is CASSYPSGQETQYF. The DNA of the CDR3 is TGTGCCAGCAGTTACCCCAGCGGGCAAGAGACCCAGTACTTC.

The sample holds a few counts of this clone. This chain joins TRBV4-3 and TRBJ2-1, with 7 bases identical to TRBD2. The length of the CDR3 is 16 residues. Per the germline V gene, CDR1 is LGHNA and CDR2 is YSLEER. Losses at the gene ends were 0 bases for V and 4 bases for J; bases not matched to a gene: 6. This CDR3 reads CASSQDFAGAYNEQFF. The CDR3, as DNA: TGCGCCAGCAGCCAAGATTTTGCGGGAGCGTACAATGAGCAGTTCTTC.